A selection of T cell receptor beta chains follows, all from one sample in a study of blood T cell repertoires in COVID-19. Assay used: immunoSEQ multiplex PCR; TCRdb lists only in-frame clones, some missing. This sample yields roughly 160,000 clones, of which 86% are seen a single time; 0.99% belongs to the top ten. Sequenced material: peripheral blood. Every receptor here comes from a man between 18 and 35 years old with acute or convalescent COVID-19. The CDR3 runs from the conserved cysteine through the conserved F or W. Fields, in order: V gene, J gene, D gene, clone size, CDR3 protein, CDR3 DNA. A D gene is named only where the DNA matches it firmly. Rows give clone size only sometimes, using once, few, many, or a class for an expanded clone.

>TRBV19|TRBJ2-3|TRBD1|-
CASSIQGAMTDTQYF
TGTGCCAGTAGTATACAGGGGGCGATGACAGATACGCAGTATTTT
>TRBV19|TRBJ1-5|-|many
CASTKRGDNNQPQHF
TGTGCCAGTACAAAAAGAGGGGACAACAATCAGCCCCAGCATTTT
>TRBV24-1|TRBJ1-6|-|-
CATSDLAGSANSPLHF
TGTGCCACCAGTGATTTGGCAGGTTCGGCTAATTCACCCCTCCACTTT
>TRBV19|TRBJ2-1|TRBD2|-
CASSKWASGGASEQFF
TGTGCCAGTAGTAAGTGGGCTAGCGGGGGGGCCAGTGAGCAGTTCTTC
>TRBV6-5|TRBJ1-2|-|-
CASRVTIGYTF
TGTGCCAGCAGAGTGACAATTGGCTACACCTTC
>TRBV19|TRBJ1-1|-|-
CASSWGGTEAFF
TGTGCCAGTAGTTGGGGGGGCACTGAAGCTTTCTTT
>TRBV18|TRBJ2-3|-|-
CASSPARSTDTQYF
TGTGCCAGCTCACCGGCGCGGAGCACAGATACGCAGTATTTT
>TRBV5-8|TRBJ1-2|TRBD1|-
CASSLAGQANFGYTF
TGTGCCAGCAGCTTGGCGGGACAGGCCAATTTTGGCTACACCTTC
>TRBV2|TRBJ1-2|-|once
CASSDRGSNYGYTF
TGTGCCAGCAGTGACCGGGGGAGTAACTATGGCTACACCTTC
>TRBV12-3/TRBV12-4|TRBJ2-5|TRBD1|-
CASSGQGEETQYF
TGTGCCAGCAGCGGACAGGGGGAAGAGACCCAGTACTTC
>TRBV4-1|TRBJ1-1|-|-
CASSQSVGEITEAFF
TGCGCCAGCAGCCAATCAGTAGGGGAAATCACTGAAGCTTTCTTT
>TRBV5-1|TRBJ1-4|-|-
CASSLDDGMGEKLFF
TGCGCCAGCAGCTTAGATGACGGGATGGGTGAAAAACTGTTTTTT
>TRBV5-1|TRBJ2-5|TRBD1|-
CASSSGVGTVETQYF
TGCGCCAGCAGCTCTGGAGTCGGGACAGTAGAGACCCAGTACTTC
>TRBV7-2|TRBJ2-3|-|-
CASSRGGTGPQYF
TGTGCCAGCAGCCGAGGGGGAACAGGCCCGCAGTATTTT
>TRBV28|TRBJ1-2|TRBD1|-
CASSLTGGLNYGYTF
TGTGCCAGCAGTTTAACAGGGGGACTAAACTATGGCTACACCTTC
>TRBV28|TRBJ2-2|TRBD1|-
CASSSTGQFTGELFF
TGTGCCAGCAGTTCCACGGGACAGTTCACCGGGGAGCTGTTTTTT
>TRBV9|TRBJ2-7|-|-
CASSVEGLPSYEQYF
TGTGCCAGCAGCGTAGAGGGGTTACCCTCCTACGAGCAGTACTTC
>TRBV2|TRBJ2-1|-|-
CASSDRKDEQFF
TGTGCCAGCAGTGACAGGAAGGATGAGCAGTTCTTC
>TRBV2|TRBJ1-3|TRBD1|-
CASYGTGAGNTIYF
TGTGCCAGCTACGGGACAGGGGCTGGAAACACCATATATTTT
>TRBV5-1|TRBJ1-5|-|-
CASSLGGTNQPQHF
TGCGCCAGCAGCTTGGGAGGTACAAATCAGCCCCAGCATTTT
>TRBV11-2|TRBJ2-5|-|once
CASSLGAQETQYF
TGTGCCAGCAGCTTGGGGGCGCAAGAGACCCAGTACTTC
>TRBV18|TRBJ1-3|TRBD1|-
CASSPRDRVGNTIYF
TGTGCCAGCTCACCACGGGACAGGGTTGGAAACACCATATATTTT
>TRBV30|TRBJ1-5|TRBD1|-
CAWSVPDREIQPQHF
TGTGCCTGGAGTGTACCTGACAGGGAGATTCAGCCCCAGCATTTT
>TRBV5-8|TRBJ1-5|-|-
CASSLGQAISNQPQHF
TGTGCCAGCAGCTTGGGACAGGCGATTAGCAATCAGCCCCAGCATTTT
>TRBV7-2|TRBJ2-5|TRBD2|once
CASSLDWLGAGQETQYF
TGTGCCAGCAGCTTAGACTGGCTTGGAGCGGGGCAAGAGACCCAGTACTTC
>TRBV7-2|TRBJ2-2|-|-
CASSAGPWTAGLTGELFF
TGTGCCAGCAGCGCTGGGCCGTGGACAGCGGGGCTCACCGGGGAGCTGTTTTTT
>TRBV5-1|TRBJ1-1|-|-
CASRQDTITNTEAFF
TGCGCCAGCAGGCAGGACACTATTACGAACACTGAAGCTTTCTTT
>TRBV19|TRBJ1-5|-|-
CASSILGPGSINQPQHF
TGTGCCAGTAGTATTCTGGGGCCCGGGTCGATAAATCAGCCCCAGCATTTT
>TRBV6-5|TRBJ2-7|-|-
CASSYSIPRGSYEQYF
TGTGCCAGCAGTTACTCGATTCCGCGGGGTTCCTACGAGCAGTACTTC
>TRBV28|TRBJ1-1|-|-
CASSLPQGHRIEAFF
TGTGCCAGCAGTTTACCCCAGGGACATCGAATTGAAGCTTTCTTT
>TRBV5-1|TRBJ2-5|TRBD2|-
CASSPRTSRTQYF
TGCGCCAGCAGCCCGAGGACTAGTCGGACCCAGTACTTC
>TRBV3-1/TRBV3-2|TRBJ2-2|TRBD1|-
CASSLRGLVDFGTGELFF
TGTGCCAGCAGCCTCAGGGGGCTAGTGGACTTTGGCACCGGGGAGCTGTTTTTT
>TRBV19|TRBJ1-5|TRBD1|-
CASSILGQGRQPQHF
TGTGCCAGTAGTATTCTGGGACAGGGTCGGCAGCCCCAGCATTTT
>TRBV5-5|TRBJ1-4|-|-
CASSFWGANNEKLFF
TGTGCCAGCAGCTTTTGGGGCGCGAATAATGAAAAACTGTTTTTT
>TRBV18|TRBJ2-4|-|-
CASSPVQGSAKNIQYF
TGTGCCAGCTCACCGGTCCAGGGATCTGCCAAAAACATTCAGTACTTC
>TRBV5-1|TRBJ2-1|TRBD2|-
CASSSGAYNEQFF
TGCGCCAGCTCCAGCGGGGCTTACAATGAGCAGTTCTTC
>TRBV7-9|TRBJ1-6|-|-
CASTTYWGGDYNSPLHF
TGTGCCAGCACCACTTATTGGGGGGGCGATTATAATTCACCCCTCCACTTT